What follows are 12 T cell receptor beta chains derived from one specimen sequenced in a study of response to subunit inactivated influenza vaccine. TCRdb re-analysed the RT-PCR reads in MiXCR, keeping a single row per CDR3 protein. The table includes about 480,000 distinct CDR3 sequences, about 25% detected once. The sample was CD4+ T cells sorted from PBMCs, taken less than 6 days after vaccination. Receptor source: a man between 50 and 59 years old who received an inactivated influenza vaccine.

V usage is TRBV12-3 or TRBV12-4 and J usage is TRBJ2-5; D is uncertain. The CDR3 runs to 14 residues. The germline V and J ends were trimmed by 4 bases and 3 bases, with 12 bases remaining between them. Here the CDR3 reads CASSSGWRKETQYF. In DNA form, the CDR3 reads TGTGCCAGCAGTTCCGGCTGGCGGAAAGAGACCCAGTACTTC.

The chain is built from TRBV4-1 and TRBJ2-2, with a weak D call TRBD1 (6 bases). CDR1 is MGHRA and CDR2 is YSYEKL in the germline V gene. The CDR3 runs to 15 residues. V lost 3 bases, J lost 4 bases, and 12 bases lay in between. The CDR3 coding sequence is TGCGCCAGCAGCCAGCCGGGACACTTCACCGGGGAGCTGTTTTTT. Translating gives CASSQPGHFTGELFF.

The CDR3 here is CASSKGVHQPQHF. CDR3 DNA: TGCGCCAGCAGTAAAGGGGTTCATCAGCCCCAGCATTTT. This rearrangement joins TRBV10-1 to TRBJ1-5; a weak D match, TRBD1 (5 bases). V was pared by 5 bases and J by 5 bases, with 10 bases between. The germline CDR1 and CDR2 sequences are WNHNN and SYGVQD (reference sequence). This CDR3 has 13 residues.

The chain carries TRBV20-1 and TRBJ1-2; maybe TRBD1 (6 bases). There are 18 residues in the CDR3. Trimming cost V 0 bases and J 4 bases, with 24 bases left between them. CDR1 and CDR2 (germline): DFQATT, SNEGSKA (reference sequence). DNA of the CDR3: TGCAGTGCTAGAGATCATGGCAGGGCTGGGGGCATTGGCTATGGCTACACCTTC. Its translation: CSARDHGRAGGIGYGYTF.

The table lists this clonotype with a few counts. The genes are TRBV4-3 and TRBJ1-3; the D gene is possibly TRBD1 (5 bases). Germline V gene data show CDR1 as LGHNA and CDR2 as YSLEER. The CDR3 is 16 amino acids. Trimming removed 0 bases from V and 2 bases from J, with 11 bases in between. CDR3 protein: CASSQDVRAAGNTIYF. The CDR3 nucleotides are TGCGCCAGCAGCCAAGACGTCAGGGCGGCTGGAAACACCATATATTTT.

V and J are TRBV11-1 and TRBJ2-3, with TRBD2 matching over 12 bases. V lost 2 bases, J lost 2 bases, and 8 bases stayed unmatched. Germline CDR1 and CDR2: SGHAT and FQDESV (reference sequence). This CDR3 comprises 18 residues. This chain's CDR3 is CASSLTRLAGVLTDTQYF. For the CDR3, the DNA is TGTGCCAGCAGCTTAACGAGACTAGCGGGAGTTCTCACAGATACGCAGTATTTT.

This rearrangement joins TRBV12-3 or TRBV12-4 to TRBJ2-3; D call uncertain. Trimming stripped 8 bases from V and 5 bases from J, with 20 bases between. This CDR3 contains 15 residues. The CDR3 protein is CASGPRSRPGDTQYF. CDR3 coding DNA: TGTGCCAGCGGGCCTCGAAGTCGCCCGGGAGATACGCAGTATTTT.

V usage is TRBV15 and J usage is TRBJ1-5, with unresolved D. Germline lookup yields CDR1 LNHNV and CDR2 YYDKDF (reference sequence). CDR3 length: 14 residues. The V and J ends lost 0 bases and 1 base respectively, with 4 bases between them. Here the CDR3 reads CATSRDRSNQPQHF. The CDR3 DNA is TGTGCCACCAGCAGAGACCGGAGCAATCAGCCCCAGCATTTT.

The chain couples TRBV7-9 to TRBJ2-2; possible D gene TRBD2, 6 bases. The CDR3 is 14 residues long. V was trimmed by 6 bases and J by 8 bases, leaving 16 bases between them. Germline-derived CDR1 and CDR2 are SEHNR and FQNEAQ (reference sequence). CDR3 sequence reads: CASRLPGVIGELFF. The CDR3 DNA reads TGTGCCAGCAGACTACCGGGAGTCATAGGGGAGCTGTTTTTT. The full variable domain, rest sourced from reference TRBV7-9 and TRBJ2-2, is DTGVSQNPRHKITKRGQNVTFRCDPISEHNRLYWYRQTLGQGPEFLTYFQNEAQLEKSRLLSDRFSAERPKGSFSTLEIQRTEQGDSAMYLCASRLPGVIGELFFGEGSRLTVL.

V usage is TRBV20-1 and J usage is TRBJ2-3; 11 bases match TRBD2. In germline, CDR1 is DFQATT, CDR2 SNEGSKA (reference sequence). This CDR3 region has 17 residues. The V and J ends lost 3 bases and 0 bases, in that order; junction bases with no gene match: 8. CDR3 loop: CSASGVAGGPSTDTQYF. The DNA of the CDR3 is TGCAGTGCTAGTGGGGTAGCGGGAGGGCCAAGCACAGATACGCAGTATTTT.

CDR3 region: CASSLGGQSAYEQYF. The CDR3 DNA reads as TGCGCCAGCAGCTTGGGAGGGCAGAGCGCCTACGAGCAGTACTTC. The chain combines TRBV5-1 with TRBJ2-7, with D maybe TRBD2 (5 bases). Trimming took off 0 bases at V and 2 bases at J, with 12 bases between the two ends. This CDR3 is built from 15 residues. Germline V CDR1 and CDR2: SGHRS, YFSETQ.

The chain carries TRBV20-1 and TRBJ2-3; D is uncertain. Trimming left V 3 bases short and J 2 bases short, with 15 bases between. CDR3 size: 15 residues. Germline V gives CDR1 DFQATT, CDR2 SNEGSKA (reference sequence). The DNA of the CDR3 is TGCAGTGCTAGCGATCGGCGGCTTCACACAGATACGCAGTATTTT. Residues: CSASDRRLHTDTQYF.